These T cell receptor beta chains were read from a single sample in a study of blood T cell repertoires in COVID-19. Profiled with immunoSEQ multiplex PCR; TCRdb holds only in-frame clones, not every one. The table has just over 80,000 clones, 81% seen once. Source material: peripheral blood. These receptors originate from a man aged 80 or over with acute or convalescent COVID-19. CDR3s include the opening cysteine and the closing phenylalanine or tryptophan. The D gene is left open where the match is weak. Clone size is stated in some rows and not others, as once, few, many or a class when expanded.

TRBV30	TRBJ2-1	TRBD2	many	TGTGCCTGGAGTGCGGCTAGCGGGGAGATGGATGAGCAGTTCTTC	CAWSAASGEMDEQFF
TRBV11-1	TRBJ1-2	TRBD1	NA	TGTGCCAGCAGCCTAGGGGGCCACCAGAACTATGGCTACACCTTC	CASSLGGHQNYGYTF
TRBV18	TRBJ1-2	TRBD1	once	TGTGCCAGCTCACAGCGGACAGGGGAGGCCTATGGCTACACCTTC	CASSQRTGEAYGYTF
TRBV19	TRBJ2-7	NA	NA	TGTGCCAGTAGACTTGCGGGCAGCTCCTACGAGCAGTACTTC	CASRLAGSSYEQYF
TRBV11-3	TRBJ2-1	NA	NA	TGTGCCAGCAGCTTAGAGGGCGCAGCTTACAATGAGCAGTTCTTC	CASSLEGAAYNEQFF
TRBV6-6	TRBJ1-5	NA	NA	TGTGCCAGCAGTACTACGGTGAGCAATCAGCCCCAGCATTTT	CASSTTVSNQPQHF
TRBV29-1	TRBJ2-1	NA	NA	TGCAGCGTTGAAGGGGACTCCTGGTCCTACAATGAGCAGTTCTTC	CSVEGDSWSYNEQFF
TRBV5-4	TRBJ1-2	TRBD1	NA	TGTGCCAGCAGCGACAGGGGTAGCTATGGCTACACCTTC	CASSDRGSYGYTF
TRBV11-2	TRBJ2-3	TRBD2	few	TGTGCCAGCAGCTCGCCTAGCGGGAGTACAGATACGCAGTATTTT	CASSSPSGSTDTQYF
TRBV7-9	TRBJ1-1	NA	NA	TGTGCCAGCAGCTTAGACAGGGTTCGGGACACTGAAGCTTTCTTT	CASSLDRVRDTEAFF
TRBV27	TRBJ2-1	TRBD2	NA	TGTGCCAGCAGTTCCACCCTAGCGGGAGGCGGGTACAATGAGCAGTTCTTC	CASSSTLAGGGYNEQFF
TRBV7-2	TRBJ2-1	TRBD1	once	TGTGCCAGCAGCTTACGGGACAGGGGGAATGAGCAGTTCTTC	CASSLRDRGNEQFF
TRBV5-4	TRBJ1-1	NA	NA	TGTGCCAGCAGCTTGGGAGGGGGGAACACTGAAGCTTTCTTT	CASSLGGGNTEAFF
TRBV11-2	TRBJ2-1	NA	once	TGTGCCAGCAGCTTTACAGGGCCCAATGAGCAGTTCTTC	CASSFTGPNEQFF
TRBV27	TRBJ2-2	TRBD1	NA	TGTGCCAGCAGAATGGGACAGGGGGGCACCGGGGAGCTGTTTTTT	CASRMGQGGTGELFF
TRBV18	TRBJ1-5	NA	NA	TGTGCCAGCTCAAGGGACACCTATCAGCCCCAGCATTTT	CASSRDTYQPQHF
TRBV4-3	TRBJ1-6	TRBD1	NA	TGCGCCAGCAGCCAGTCACTACAGGGGGATAATTCACCCCTCCACTTT	CASSQSLQGDNSPLHF
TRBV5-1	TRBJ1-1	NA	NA	TGCGCCAGCAGCTTGGATATTAATATGAACACTGAAGCTTTCTTT	CASSLDINMNTEAFF
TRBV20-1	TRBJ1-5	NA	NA	TGCAGTGCGAGTAAAATGACAGGTGGTGGGGGTCAGCCCCAGCATTTT	CSASKMTGGGGQPQHF
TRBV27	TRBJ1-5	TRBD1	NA	TGTGCCAGCAGTTTCTCCTCCCTCCGGGACAGGGGTCAGCCCCAGCATTTT	CASSFSSLRDRGQPQHF
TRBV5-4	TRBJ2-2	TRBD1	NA	TGTGCCAGCAGCTTTGGACGGGGGACAGGGAAAGTTACCGGGGAGCTGTTTTTT	CASSFGRGTGKVTGELFF
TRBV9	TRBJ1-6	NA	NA	TGTGCCAGCAGCGTAGCAGGACAGACGAATTCACCCCTCCACTTT	CASSVAGQTNSPLHF
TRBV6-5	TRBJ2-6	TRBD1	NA	TGTGCCAGCAGTTCACAGGGGGCTGGGGCCAACGTCCTGACTTTC	CASSSQGAGANVLTF
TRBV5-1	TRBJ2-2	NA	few	TGCGCCAGCAGCTTGGCGGTCGTGGGGAGGAACACCGGGGAGCTGTTTTTT	CASSLAVVGRNTGELFF
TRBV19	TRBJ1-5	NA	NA	TGTGCCAGTAGTTACGGAACGGGGGGCAATCAGCCCCAGCATTTT	CASSYGTGGNQPQHF
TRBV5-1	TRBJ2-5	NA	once	TGCGCCAGCAGCTTAACAGTTCTCCAAGAGACCCAGTACTTC	CASSLTVLQETQYF
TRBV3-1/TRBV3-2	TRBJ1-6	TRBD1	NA	TGTGCCAGCAGCCACCTTGGACAGGGGAGGAACCCCCTCCACTTT	CASSHLGQGRNPLHF
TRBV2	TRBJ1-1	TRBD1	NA	TGTGCCAGCAGTGAAGACAGGGGGGCTCGGACTGAAGCTTTCTTT	CASSEDRGARTEAFF
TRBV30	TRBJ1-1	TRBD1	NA	TGTGCCTGGAGTGCCCGGGACAGGAACACTGAAGCTTTCTTT	CAWSARDRNTEAFF
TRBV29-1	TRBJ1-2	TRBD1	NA	TGCAGCGTTTCCGTTGCAGGGGGATTAAACTATGGCTACACCTTC	CSVSVAGGLNYGYTF
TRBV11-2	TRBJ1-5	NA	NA	TGTGCCAGCAGCTTATTCCAAGGGGATCAGCCCCAGCATTTT	CASSLFQGDQPQHF
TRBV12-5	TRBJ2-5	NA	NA	TGTGCTAGTGGTTTAGAGGAGACCCAGTACTTC	CASGLEETQYF
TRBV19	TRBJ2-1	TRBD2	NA	TGTGCCACCACGGGAGGGCCTAGCTCCTACAATGAGCAGTTCTTC	CATTGGPSSYNEQFF
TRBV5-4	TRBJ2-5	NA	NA	TGTGCCAGCAGCCCTAGTAGCCGGGGTGGGCAAGAGACCCAGTACTTC	CASSPSSRGGQETQYF
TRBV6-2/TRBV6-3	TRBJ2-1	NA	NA	TGTGCCAGCAGTTCAGGGGGGTCCTACAATGAGCAGTTCTTC	CASSSGGSYNEQFF
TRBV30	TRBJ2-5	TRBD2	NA	TGTGCCTGGAGTAGAGATAGCGGGGCTCAAGAGACCCAGTACTTC	CAWSRDSGAQETQYF
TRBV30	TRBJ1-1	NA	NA	TGTGCCTGGGCTCCGGGACAAATGAACACTGAAGCTTTCTTT	CAWAPGQMNTEAFF
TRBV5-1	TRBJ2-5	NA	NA	TGCGCCAGCAGGGAGCGGGAGACCCAGTACTTC	CASRERETQYF
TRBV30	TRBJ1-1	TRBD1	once	TGTGCCTGGGCAGGGGGCTGGTGGGCTTTCTTT	CAWAGGWWAFF
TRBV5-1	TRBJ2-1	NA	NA	TGCGCCAGCAGCCCCTCACCGAGCTCCTACAATGAGCAGTTCTTC	CASSPSPSSYNEQFF
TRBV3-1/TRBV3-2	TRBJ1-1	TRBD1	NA	TGTGCCAGCAGCCAAGACAGGGGGCGAGCTTTCTTT	CASSQDRGRAFF
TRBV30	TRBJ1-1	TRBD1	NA	TGTGCCTGGAGGGGACAGGGCTTCACTGAAGCTTTCTTT	CAWRGQGFTEAFF
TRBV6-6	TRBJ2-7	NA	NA	TGTGCCAGCAGTTTTACAGGGAGATCGTACTTC	CASSFTGRSYF
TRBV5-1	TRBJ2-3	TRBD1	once	TGCGCCAGCAGCGTGGACAGGGCTACAGATACGCAGTATTTT	CASSVDRATDTQYF
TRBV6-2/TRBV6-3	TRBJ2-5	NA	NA	TGTGCCAGCAGCCCCCGGCAGGGGGGAGAGACCCAGTACTTC	CASSPRQGGETQYF
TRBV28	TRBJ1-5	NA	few	TGTGCCAGCAGTTTCGGGGGGCGCGGCAATCAGCCCCAGCATTTT	CASSFGGRGNQPQHF
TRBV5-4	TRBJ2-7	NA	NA	TGTGCCAGCAGCTCCCAGACAGGCAACCGTTACGAGCAGTACTTC	CASSSQTGNRYEQYF
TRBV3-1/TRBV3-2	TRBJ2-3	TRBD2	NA	TGTGCCAGCAGCCAGACGCACAGCGGGAATACGCAGTATTTT	CASSQTHSGNTQYF
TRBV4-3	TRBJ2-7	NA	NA	TGCGCCAGCAGCCAGGTCGCGTACTACGAGCAGTACTTC	CASSQVAYYEQYF
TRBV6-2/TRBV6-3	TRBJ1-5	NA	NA	TGTGCCAGCAGCAGGGGAGGGATGGGGCAGCCCCAGCATTTT	CASSRGGMGQPQHF
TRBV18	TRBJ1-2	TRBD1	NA	TGTGCCAGCTCACCAATCCCTCAGGGGGATGGCTACACCTTC	CASSPIPQGDGYTF